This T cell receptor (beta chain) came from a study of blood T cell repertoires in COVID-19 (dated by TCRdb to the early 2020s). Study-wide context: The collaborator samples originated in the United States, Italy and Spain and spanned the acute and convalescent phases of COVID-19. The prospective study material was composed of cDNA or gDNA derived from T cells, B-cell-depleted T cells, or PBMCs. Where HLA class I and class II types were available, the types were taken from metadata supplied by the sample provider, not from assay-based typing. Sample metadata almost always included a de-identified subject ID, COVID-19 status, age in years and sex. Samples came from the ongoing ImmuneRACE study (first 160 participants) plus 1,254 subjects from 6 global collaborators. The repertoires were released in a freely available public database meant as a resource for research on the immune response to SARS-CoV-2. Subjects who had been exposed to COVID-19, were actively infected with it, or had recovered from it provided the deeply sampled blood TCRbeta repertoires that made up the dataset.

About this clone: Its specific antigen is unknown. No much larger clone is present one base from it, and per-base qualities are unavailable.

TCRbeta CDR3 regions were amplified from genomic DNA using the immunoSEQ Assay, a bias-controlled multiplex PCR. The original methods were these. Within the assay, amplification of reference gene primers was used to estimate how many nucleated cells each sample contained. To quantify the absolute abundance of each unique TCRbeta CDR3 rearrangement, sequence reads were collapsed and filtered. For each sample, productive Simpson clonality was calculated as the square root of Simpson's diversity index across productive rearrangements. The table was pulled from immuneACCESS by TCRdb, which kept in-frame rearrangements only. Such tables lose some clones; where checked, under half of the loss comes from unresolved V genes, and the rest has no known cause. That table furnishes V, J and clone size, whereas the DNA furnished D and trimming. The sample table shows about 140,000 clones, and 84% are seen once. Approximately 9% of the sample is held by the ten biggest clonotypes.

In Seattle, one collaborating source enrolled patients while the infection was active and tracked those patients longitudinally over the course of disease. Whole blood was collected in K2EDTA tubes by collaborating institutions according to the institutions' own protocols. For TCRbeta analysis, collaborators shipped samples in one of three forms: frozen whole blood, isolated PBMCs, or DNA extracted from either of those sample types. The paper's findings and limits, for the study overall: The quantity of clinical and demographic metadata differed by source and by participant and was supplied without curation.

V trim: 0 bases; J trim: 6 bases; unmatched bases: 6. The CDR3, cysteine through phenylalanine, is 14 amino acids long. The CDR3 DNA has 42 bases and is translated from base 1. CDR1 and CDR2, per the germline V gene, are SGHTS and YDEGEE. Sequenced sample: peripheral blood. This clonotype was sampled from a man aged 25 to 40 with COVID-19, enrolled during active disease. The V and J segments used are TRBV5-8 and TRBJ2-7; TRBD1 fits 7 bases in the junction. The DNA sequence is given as TGTGCCAGCAGCTTGGACAGGGGAACCTCCGAGCAGTACTTC. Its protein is CASSLDRGTSEQYF.